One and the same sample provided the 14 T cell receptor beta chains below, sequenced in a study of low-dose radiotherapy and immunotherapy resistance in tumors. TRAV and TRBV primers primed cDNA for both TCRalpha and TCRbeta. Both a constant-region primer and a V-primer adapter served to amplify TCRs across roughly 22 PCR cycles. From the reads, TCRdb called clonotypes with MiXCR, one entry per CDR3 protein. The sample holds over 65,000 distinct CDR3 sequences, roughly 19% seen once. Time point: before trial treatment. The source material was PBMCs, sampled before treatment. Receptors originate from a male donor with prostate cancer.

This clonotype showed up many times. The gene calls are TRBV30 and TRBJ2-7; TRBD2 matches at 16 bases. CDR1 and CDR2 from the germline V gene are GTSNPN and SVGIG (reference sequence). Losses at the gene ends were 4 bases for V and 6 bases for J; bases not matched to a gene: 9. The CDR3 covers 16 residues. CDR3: CAWTQGLAGGPSEQYF. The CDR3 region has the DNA TGTGCCTGGACCCAGGGACTAGCGGGGGGGCCCTCCGAGCAGTACTTC.

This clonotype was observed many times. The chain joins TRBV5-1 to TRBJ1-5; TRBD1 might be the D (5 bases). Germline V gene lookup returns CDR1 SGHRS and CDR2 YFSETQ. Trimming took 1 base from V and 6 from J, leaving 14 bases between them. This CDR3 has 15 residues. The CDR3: CASSLSPRAGQPQHF. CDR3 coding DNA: TGCGCCAGCAGCTTGAGCCCCAGGGCTGGTCAGCCCCAGCATTTT.

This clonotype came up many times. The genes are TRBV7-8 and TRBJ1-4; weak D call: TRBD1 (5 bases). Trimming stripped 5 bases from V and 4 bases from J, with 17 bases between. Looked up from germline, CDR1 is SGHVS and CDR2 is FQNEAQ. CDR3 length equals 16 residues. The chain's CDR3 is CASSPFGGRDNEKLFF. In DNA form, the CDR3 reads TGTGCCAGCAGCCCCTTTGGGGGGAGGGATAATGAAAAACTGTTTTTT.

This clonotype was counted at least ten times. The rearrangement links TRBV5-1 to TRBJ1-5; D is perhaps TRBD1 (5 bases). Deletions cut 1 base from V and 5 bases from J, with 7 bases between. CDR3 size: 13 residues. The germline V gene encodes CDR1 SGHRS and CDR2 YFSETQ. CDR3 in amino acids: CASSLRGDQPQHF. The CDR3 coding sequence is TGCGCCAGCAGCTTGAGGGGTGATCAGCCCCAGCATTTT.

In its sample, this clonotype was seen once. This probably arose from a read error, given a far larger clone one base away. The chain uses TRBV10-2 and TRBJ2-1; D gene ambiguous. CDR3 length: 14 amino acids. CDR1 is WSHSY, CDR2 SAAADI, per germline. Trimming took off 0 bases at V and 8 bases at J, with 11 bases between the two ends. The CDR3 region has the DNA TGCGCCAGCAGTGAGTCGACCCGGCACTATGAGCAGTTCTTC. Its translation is CASSESTRHYEQFF.

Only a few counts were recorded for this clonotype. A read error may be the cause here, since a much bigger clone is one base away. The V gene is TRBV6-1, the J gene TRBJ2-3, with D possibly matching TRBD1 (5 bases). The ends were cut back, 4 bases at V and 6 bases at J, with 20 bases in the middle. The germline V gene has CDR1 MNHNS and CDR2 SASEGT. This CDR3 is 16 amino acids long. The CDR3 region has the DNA TGTGCCAGCAGTGTTCTCGGGTCCCAGGGATCCGATACGCAGTATTTT. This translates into CASSVLGSQGSDTQYF.

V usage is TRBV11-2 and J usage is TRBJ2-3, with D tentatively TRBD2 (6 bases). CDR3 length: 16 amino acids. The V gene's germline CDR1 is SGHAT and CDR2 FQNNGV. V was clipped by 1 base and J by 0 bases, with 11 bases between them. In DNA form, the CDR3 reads TGTGCCAGCAGCTTAGTTGGCGGGACTAGCACAGATACGCAGTATTTT. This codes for CASSLVGGTSTDTQYF. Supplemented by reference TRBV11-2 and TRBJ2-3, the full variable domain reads EAGVAQSPRYKIIEKRQSVAFWCNPISGHATLYWYQQILGQGPKLLIQFQNNGVVDDSQLPKDRFSAERLKGVDSTLKIQPAKLEDSAVYLCASSLVGGTSTDTQYFGPGTRLTVL.

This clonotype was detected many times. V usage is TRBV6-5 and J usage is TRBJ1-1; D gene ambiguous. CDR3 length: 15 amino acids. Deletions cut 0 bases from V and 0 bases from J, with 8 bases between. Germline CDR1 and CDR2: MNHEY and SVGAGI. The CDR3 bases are TGTGCCAGCAGTTACTCATTTGGAGTGAACACTGAAGCTTTCTTT. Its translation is CASSYSFGVNTEAFF.

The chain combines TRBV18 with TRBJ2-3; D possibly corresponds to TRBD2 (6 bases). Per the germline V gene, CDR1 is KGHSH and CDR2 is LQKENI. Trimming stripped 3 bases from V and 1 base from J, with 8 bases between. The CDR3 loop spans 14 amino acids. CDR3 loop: CASSPASGTDTQYF. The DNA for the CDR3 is TGTGCCAGCTCACCGGCTAGCGGCACAGATACGCAGTATTTT.

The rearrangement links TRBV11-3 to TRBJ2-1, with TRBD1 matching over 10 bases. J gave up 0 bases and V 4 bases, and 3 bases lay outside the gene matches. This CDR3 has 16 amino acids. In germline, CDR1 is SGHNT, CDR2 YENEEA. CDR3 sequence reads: CASSSRDRGSYNEQFF. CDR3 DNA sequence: TGTGCCAGCAGCTCCCGGGACAGGGGCTCCTACAATGAGCAGTTCTTC. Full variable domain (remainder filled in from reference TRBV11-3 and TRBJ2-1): EAGVVQSPRYKIIEKKQPVAFWCNPISGHNTLYWYLQNLGQGPELLIRYENEEAVDDSQLPKDRFSAERLKGVDSTLKIQPAELGDSAVYLCASSSRDRGSYNEQFFGPGTRLTVL.

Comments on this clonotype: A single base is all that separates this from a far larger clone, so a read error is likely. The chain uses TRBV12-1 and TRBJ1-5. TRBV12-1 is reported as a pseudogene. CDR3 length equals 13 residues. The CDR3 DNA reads TGTGCCGGCAGCCCCGAATACAATCAGCCCCAGCATTTT. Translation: CAGSPEYNQPQHF.

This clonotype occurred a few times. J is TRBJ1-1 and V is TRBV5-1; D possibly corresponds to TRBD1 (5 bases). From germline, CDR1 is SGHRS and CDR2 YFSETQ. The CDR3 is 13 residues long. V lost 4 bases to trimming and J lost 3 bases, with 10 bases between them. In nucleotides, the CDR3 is TGCGCCAGCAGCAAGGGGATTGACACTGAAGCTTTCTTT. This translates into CASSKGIDTEAFF.

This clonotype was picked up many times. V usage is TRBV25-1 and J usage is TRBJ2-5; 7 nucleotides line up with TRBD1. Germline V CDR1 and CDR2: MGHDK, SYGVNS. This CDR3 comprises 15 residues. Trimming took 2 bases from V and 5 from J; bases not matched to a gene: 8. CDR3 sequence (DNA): TGTGCCAGCAGTGAAACCAGGGGGAGCTGGGAGACCCAGTACTTC. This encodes CASSETRGSWETQYF.

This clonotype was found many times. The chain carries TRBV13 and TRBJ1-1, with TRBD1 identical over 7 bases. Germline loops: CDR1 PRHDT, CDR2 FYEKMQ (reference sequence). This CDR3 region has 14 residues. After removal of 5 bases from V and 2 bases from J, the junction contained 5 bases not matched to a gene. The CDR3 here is CASSGQGVNTEAFF. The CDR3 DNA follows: TGTGCCAGCAGCGGGCAGGGGGTAAACACTGAAGCTTTCTTT.